This entry lists 16 T cell receptor beta chains sequenced from one sample in a study of blood T cell repertoires in COVID-19. Sequencing used immunoSEQ multiplex PCR; TCRdb keeps in-frame clones, though not all of them. The data hold about 170,000 clones, with about 86% observed a single time. Sequencing was carried out using peripheral blood. Source of these receptors: a man over 45 with active or convalescent COVID-19.

This chain uses TRBV3-1 (or the pseudogene TRBV3-2) with TRBJ2-5; 11 bases are a match to TRBD2. Germline CDR1 reads LGHDT; CDR2 reads YNNKEL (reference sequence). The CDR3 covers 15 residues. V lost 1 base, J lost 7 bases, and 5 bases stayed unmatched. Here the CDR3 reads CASSQVGLAGGTQYF. The CDR3 DNA reads as TGTGCCAGCAGCCAAGTTGGGCTAGCGGGGGGGACCCAGTACTTC.

The chain couples TRBV29-1 to TRBJ2-5; 7 bases map to TRBD1. Unmatched junction bases numbered 9, after V lost 1 base and J lost 4 bases. CDR3 length: 15 amino acids. CDR1 SQVTM and CDR2 ANQGSEA come from the germline V gene. As DNA, the CDR3 is TGCAGCGTTGAAGCCACGGGACAGTGGTTAGAGACCCAGTACTTC. Translated: CSVEATGQWLETQYF.

The chain uses TRBV30 and TRBJ2-2, with 7 positions matching TRBD1. The V and J ends lost 5 bases and 3 bases, in that order; junction bases with no gene match: 6. The CDR3 runs to 14 residues. From germline, CDR1 is GTSNPN and CDR2 SVGIG (reference sequence). The CDR3 spells CAWSGTAHTGELFF. The CDR3 DNA reads as TGTGCCTGGTCTGGGACAGCGCACACCGGGGAGCTGTTTTTT.

This chain uses TRBV4-2 with TRBJ1-4; D is unclear. The CDR3 extends over 16 amino acids. Germline values: CDR1 LGHNA, CDR2 YNFKEQ. Trimming shortened V by 0 bases and J by 7 bases, and 15 bases separated the two germline ends. In DNA, the CDR3 is TGTGCCAGCAGCCAAGATATTGCGAAGACAATTGAAAAACTGTTTTTT. Encoded protein: CASSQDIAKTIEKLFF.

The chain combines TRBV13 with TRBJ1-6, with 9 bases matching TRBD1. The CDR3 is 14 residues long. J gave up 6 bases and V 5 bases, and 2 bases lay outside the gene matches. The germline CDR1 and CDR2 sequences are PRHDT and FYEKMQ (reference sequence). In DNA, the CDR3 is TGTGCCAGCAGCCAGGACAGGGGTAATTCACCCCTCCACTTT. This translates into CASSQDRGNSPLHF.

This clone was found a few times. CDR3 DNA: TGTGCCAGCAGCGTAGGGGCTAGCCGACTCGATGTTACGCAGTATTTT. Protein product: CASSVGASRLDVTQYF. This sequence joins TRBV9 and TRBJ2-3; D is perhaps TRBD2 (5 bases). The CDR3 length is 16 residues. CDR1 and CDR2 (germline): SGDLS, YYNGEE. Trimming took 0 bases from V and 8 from J, leaving 19 bases between them. Full variable domain (rest looked up from reference TRBV9 and TRBJ2-3): DSGVTQTPKHLITATGQRVTLRCSPRSGDLSVYWYQQSLDQGLQFLIQYYNGEERAKGNILERFSAQQFPDLHSELNLSSLELGDSALYFCASSVGASRLDVTQYFGPGTRLTVL.

V is TRBV6-2 or TRBV6-3 and J is TRBJ2-3, with 15 bases lining up with TRBD2. Unmatched junction bases numbered 12, after V lost 6 bases and J lost 5 bases. The CDR3 sequence is 18 residues long. Germline lookup yields CDR1 MNHEY and CDR2 SVGEGT. The CDR3: CASSKLWTSGGVGDTQYF. CDR3 DNA: TGTGCCAGCAGCAAGCTCTGGACTAGCGGGGGGGTTGGAGATACGCAGTATTTT.

This clone was observed a single time. V is TRBV29-1 and J is TRBJ2-7; 7 bases align to TRBD2. The ends lost 5 bases at V and 0 bases at J; junction bases unmatched: 7. The germline CDR1 and CDR2 sequences are SQVTM and ANQGSEA. The CDR3 covers 14 residues. CDR3 in amino acids: CSVIAGSGSYEQYF. For the CDR3, the DNA is TGCAGCGTTATAGCGGGTTCGGGCTCCTACGAGCAGTACTTC.

This chain links TRBV14 with TRBJ1-5; D unresolved. The ends were cut back, 2 bases at V and 0 bases at J, with 5 bases in the middle. This CDR3 has 14 residues. Germline V gene sequence: CDR1 SGHDN, CDR2 FVKESK. This CDR3 is CASSQSVSNQPQHF. DNA for the CDR3: TGTGCCAGCAGCCAATCTGTTAGCAATCAGCCCCAGCATTTT.

This chain connects TRBV9 to TRBJ1-3, with D possibly being TRBD1 (5 bases). V lost 1 base, J lost 0 bases, and 20 bases lay in between. Germline CDR1 and CDR2: SGDLS and YYNGEE. This CDR3 spans 19 amino acids. CDR3 residues: CASSVLSGGGSASGNTIYF. The CDR3 DNA reads as TGTGCCAGCAGCGTACTATCGGGGGGAGGGTCGGCCTCTGGAAACACCATATATTTT.

The V and J genes are TRBV5-6 and TRBJ1-2; 9 bases match TRBD1. This CDR3 has 13 residues. In germline, CDR1 is SGHDT, CDR2 YYEEEE. V lost 4 bases and J lost 8; bases outside the gene matches: 6. CDR3 loop: CASSPQGAGGYTF. The CDR3 DNA sequence: TGTGCCAGCAGCCCACAGGGGGCTGGGGGCTACACCTTC.

This clone was observed a handful of times. The V call is TRBV30, the J call TRBJ1-5; no firm D call. V lost 4 bases and J 9 bases, leaving 7 bases between the germline ends. CDR1 is GTSNPN and CDR2 is SVGIG in the germline V gene (reference sequence). The CDR3 has 10 amino acids. For the CDR3, the DNA is TGTGCCTGGATCCGGAGGCCCCAGCATTTT. Translation: CAWIRRPQHF. Together with reference TRBV30 and TRBJ1-5, the CDR3 gives the full variable domain: SQTIHQWPATLVQPVGSPLSLECTVEGTSNPNLYWYRQAAGRGLQLLFYSVGIGQISSEVPQNLSASRPQDRQFILSSKKLLLSDSGFYLCAWIRRPQHFGDGTRLSIL.

The chain recombines TRBV4-3 with TRBJ2-7, with TRBD2 as a possible D gene (6 bases). V lost 2 bases and J 5 bases, leaving 16 bases between the germline ends. The CDR3 spans 15 residues. Germline lookup yields CDR1 LGHNA and CDR2 YSLEER. For the CDR3, the DNA is TGCGCCAGCAGCCAAAAGGGCCGGGGGTTCAACGAGCAGTACTTC. It is translated as CASSQKGRGFNEQYF.

The chain combines TRBV11-2 with TRBJ2-2; no firm D call. The germline V gene encodes CDR1 SGHAT and CDR2 FQNNGV. The CDR3 extends over 13 amino acids. The V end lost 10 bases, the J end lost 4 bases, and 13 bases lay between the germline ends. CDR3 sequence (DNA): TGTGCCATACCGGCTGGGCCCACCGGGGAGCTGTTTTTT. This encodes CAIPAGPTGELFF.

The sample holds one count of this clone. This chain links TRBV7-8 with TRBJ2-7, with 10 bases identical to TRBD1. The length of the CDR3 is 15 residues. Germline CDR1 is SGHVS and CDR2 is FQNEAQ. J gave up 2 bases and V 5 bases, and 6 bases lay outside the gene matches. The DNA of the CDR3 is TGTGCCAGCAGCCAGGACAGGGGGGAAACCTACGAGCAGTACTTC. It yields the protein CASSQDRGETYEQYF.

This clone showed up just once. The chain employs TRBV18 and TRBJ2-2, with TRBD2 matching 8 bases. Trimming cost V 8 bases and J 1 base; bases outside gene matches: 9. This CDR3 spans 16 amino acids. Germline assignment: CDR1 KGHSH and CDR2 LQKENI. As DNA, the CDR3 is TGTGCCAGCCATCCAAGCGGGAGTAGGAACACCGGGGAGCTGTTTTTT. Residues: CASHPSGSRNTGELFF. The full variable domain, its missing parts supplied by reference TRBV18 and TRBJ2-2, is NAGVMQNPRHLVRRRGQEARLRCSPMKGHSHVYWYRQLPEEGLKFMVYLQKENIIDESGMPKERFSAEFPKEGPSILRIQQVVRGDSAAYFCASHPSGSRNTGELFFGEGSRLTVL.